The rows below give T cell receptor beta chains drawn from one sample of a study of identical twins. TCRdb re-analysed the 5' RACE reads in MiXCR, keeping a single row per CDR3 protein. The table records 210,000 or so distinct CDR3 sequences, about 16% of them present only once. The same specimen was also included in a second study, on T cells expressing NK-cell markers.

Sequencing used CD8+ T cells sorted from blood. Receptors originate from a woman aged 18-35 years in good health. CDR3s leave out the opening cysteine and the closing phenylalanine or tryptophan.

j_call	v_call	cdr3_aa
TRBJ2-1	TRBV3-1	ASSQLPSNEQF
TRBJ2-1	TRBV27	ASKAEQGAYNEQF
TRBJ2-3	TRBV20-1	SARVWDSSTDTQY
TRBJ1-1	TRBV12-3/TRBV12-4	ASSFGARDTEAF
TRBJ2-7	TRBV11-2	ATQDSHEQY
TRBJ2-7	TRBV5-1	ASSRGNSYEQY
TRBJ2-1	TRBV28	ASSLGQGDNEQF
TRBJ1-5	TRBV3-1	ASSPSGGNQPQH
TRBJ1-2	TRBV29-1	SVEEPQLYGYT
TRBJ1-2	TRBV5-6	ASSFSGGYT
TRBJ2-1	TRBV19	ASIGETYNEQF
TRBJ1-2	TRBV6-4	ASSDSAGQGDYGYT
TRBJ2-7	TRBV27	ASSLLRPRGPYEQY
TRBJ2-3	TRBV3-1	ASSWRGGDTDTQY
TRBJ2-1	TRBV5-1	ASSSHDGWEQF
TRBJ2-2	TRBV12-3/TRBV12-4	ASSSSGTTPGELF
TRBJ2-7	TRBV7-6	ASSLAGGLYEQY
TRBJ2-7	TRBV14	ASSQEGGRNYEQY
TRBJ2-7	TRBV4-1	ASSQVWISYYEQY
TRBJ2-1	TRBV7-9	ASRSRDRGRDEQF
TRBJ2-1	TRBV11-2	ASSLGHGGPPYNEQF
TRBJ2-2	TRBV12-3/TRBV12-4	ASRKGYTGELF
TRBJ2-3	TRBV7-9	ASTLSGYTDTQY
TRBJ2-4	TRBV7-9	ASSDSLDLAKNIQY
TRBJ1-1	TRBV7-8	ATSPFGVNTEAF
TRBJ1-1	TRBV13	ASSPGRGYTEAF
TRBJ2-1	TRBV6-5	ASSHGRSEQF
TRBJ2-7	TRBV5-1	ASSLIGLHEQY
TRBJ1-4	TRBV7-9	ASSLQGYNEKLF
TRBJ2-7	TRBV7-9	ASSSSSRRGGEQY
TRBJ1-1	TRBV7-9	ASSPPRSLAEAF
TRBJ1-1	TRBV5-1	ASSYVGEAHAF
TRBJ2-7	TRBV29-1	SVEWVSSYEQY
TRBJ2-1	TRBV6-2/TRBV6-3	ASGGPSVQF
TRBJ2-3	TRBV6-5	ASSYGGQLTDTQY
TRBJ2-1	TRBV13	ASSLGRVNEQF
TRBJ2-7	TRBV15	ATSRDGYEQY
TRBJ2-5	TRBV7-6	ASSLEARPETQY
TRBJ2-1	TRBV29-1	SVEKRERYNEQF
TRBJ2-1	TRBV12-3/TRBV12-4	ASSFLAGVGNEQF
TRBJ2-3	TRBV12-3/TRBV12-4	ASSGGLGTDTQY
TRBJ2-7	TRBV7-6	ASSKRTGQGEQY
TRBJ1-5	TRBV20-1	SARDPPYGGQPQH
TRBJ2-7	TRBV7-9	ASSHGTIPYEQY
TRBJ2-5	TRBV12-3/TRBV12-4	ASSLLSGGGETQY
TRBJ2-1	TRBV14	ASSQGSAYNEQF
TRBJ2-4	TRBV13	ASSSTGLAGVSNIQY
TRBJ2-1	TRBV7-9	ASSQDRIEQF
TRBJ1-2	TRBV29-1	SVDYAEWTGNYGYT
TRBJ2-2	TRBV13	ASSPRVTGVINTGELF
TRBJ1-2	TRBV5-1	ASSSQGRENYGYT
TRBJ2-5	TRBV5-1	ASTSGGKQETQY
TRBJ1-2	TRBV12-3/TRBV12-4	ASSRVDYGYT
TRBJ2-1	TRBV7-9	ASRGTSGRDPYNEQF
TRBJ2-1	TRBV4-3	ASSQGVAGSSYNEQF